This T cell receptor beta chain is from a study of regulatory T cells in long-lasting Graves disease. Points from the study as a whole: Persistent patients shared more public clonotypes (about 2,900) than new patients (approximately 1,000). When disease was persistent, TRBV28, TRBJ1-2 and TRBJ2-5 were the favored segments.

Trimming pared 7 bases from V and 8 bases from J, leaving 14 bases between. Germline values: CDR1 KGHDR, CDR2 SFDVKD. The CDR3 extends over 13 amino acids. This clonotype was seen ten or more times. The target antigen is unknown. In building TCR beta libraries, iRepertoire HTBI primers were used together with Arm-PCR of CDR3 regions. TCRdb reanalysed the multiplex PCR reads using MiXCR and keeps one entry per CDR3 protein. The profile shows about 220,000 distinct CDR3 sequences, 15% to 20% of them singletons. Time point here: newly diagnosed GD, antithyroid drugs for less than 3 months. There was RNA extracted from PBMCs, and the TCR library was made from it. Xi'an, China, was home to the endocrinology department that provided patients. Roughly 10 milliliters of peripheral blood were taken and placed in EDTA tubes.

The chain employs TRBV24-1 and TRBJ2-1, with no clear D. The TCR comes from a female donor with Graves disease. The starting material was peripheral blood mononuclear cells (PBMCs), obtained at new diagnosis, from a patient treated with antithyroid drugs. CDR3 sequence reads: CATRDPSTDEQFF. The CDR3 DNA sequence: TGTGCCACCAGGGACCCCTCCACCGATGAGCAGTTCTTC.